This passage covers 25 T cell receptor beta chains from one sample sequenced in a study of blood T cell repertoires in COVID-19. This table comes from immunoSEQ multiplex PCR, and its TCRdb copy is limited to in-frame clones, with some not included. Of about 120,000 clones in the sample, 60% to 85% are singletons; the top ten hold approximately 2.4%. Sequencing was carried out using peripheral blood. The receptors originated from a man in his 70s with acute or convalescent COVID-19.

This sequence joins TRBV9 and TRBJ2-3, with D uncertain. Germline lookup yields CDR1 SGDLS and CDR2 YYNGEE. The CDR3 extends over 17 amino acids. V lost 0 bases and J lost 0, with 14 bases in between. The chain's CDR3 is CASSVGSPMTSTDTQYF. In DNA, the CDR3 is TGTGCCAGCAGCGTAGGATCCCCGATGACTAGCACAGATACGCAGTATTTT.

The genes are TRBV21-1 and TRBJ2-7; the table's D call, TRBD1, has no DNA check behind it. TRBV21-1 is described as a pseudogene. This CDR3 has 13 amino acids. CDR3 region: CASSKGHPYEQYF. The DNA for the CDR3 is TGTGCCAGCAGCAAAGGACATCCATACGAGCAGTACTTC.

This clone showed up just once. The chain employs TRBV2 and TRBJ1-1; D gene unclear. The germline CDR1 and CDR2 sequences are SNHLY and FYNNEI. The CDR3 is 13 amino acids. Trimming removed 4 bases from V and 4 bases from J, with 10 bases in between. CDR3 nucleotide sequence: TGTGCCAGCAGTGGAGGAATGGGCACTGAAGCTTTCTTT. Translation: CASSGGMGTEAFF.

On this clone: The same CDR3 also results from other DNA sequences found in this sample. The V gene is TRBV7-3, the J gene TRBJ2-1; the match to TRBD2 covers 13 bases. The V and J ends lost 6 bases and 5 bases, in that order; junction bases with no gene match: 7. The CDR3 sequence is 16 residues long. CDR1 is SGHTA and CDR2 is FQGTGA in the germline V gene. The DNA for the CDR3 is TGTGCCAGCAGTAGAACTAGCGGGGGGGATCACAATGAGCAGTTCTTC. Protein sequence: CASSRTSGGDHNEQFF.

V gene TRBV11-1 combines with J gene TRBJ2-2, with 8 bases identical to TRBD2. The CDR3 extends over 14 amino acids. Germline CDR1 and CDR2: SGHAT and FQDESV (reference sequence). V dropped 5 bases and J dropped 5; count of bases not matched to a gene: 4. CDR3 DNA: TGTGCCAGCAGCCCCCCGGGGGGGACCGGGGAGCTGTTTTTT. It translates to CASSPPGGTGELFF.

This chain uses TRBV27 with TRBJ1-2; D is unclear. V was clipped by 6 bases and J by 1 base, with 12 bases between them. Germline lookup yields CDR1 MNHEY and CDR2 SMNVEV (reference sequence). The CDR3 length is 14 residues. CDR3 in DNA: TGTGCCAGCAGCTCGTTGACAAGTAACTATGGCTACACCTTC. Amino acid sequence: CASSSLTSNYGYTF.

The rearrangement links TRBV5-1 to TRBJ2-2; the D gene is possibly TRBD1 (7 bases). Deletions cut 2 bases from V and 7 bases from J, with 18 bases between. CDR1 and CDR2 from the germline V gene are SGHRS and YFSETQ. The CDR3 runs 16 residues. In nucleotides, the CDR3 is TGCGCCAGCAGCTTAGATGGAGGGGGCTTCATCGGGGAGCTGTTTTTT. It encodes CASSLDGGGFIGELFF.

In DNA, the CDR3 is TGTGCCAGCAGCGTAGTGGGGACAAGAAATGAAAAACTGTTTTTT. This gives the protein CASSVVGTRNEKLFF. V usage is TRBV9 and J usage is TRBJ1-4; tentatively, D is TRBD1 (6 bases). The V end lost 0 bases, the J end lost 5 bases, and 11 bases lay between the germline ends. The CDR3 extends over 15 amino acids. Germline-derived CDR1 and CDR2 are SGDLS and YYNGEE.

As to this clone: Other nucleotide sequences from this sample produce the same CDR3. The chain links TRBV18 to TRBJ1-5, with D perhaps TRBD1 (5 bases). This CDR3 region has 14 residues. CDR1 and CDR2 from the germline V gene are KGHSH and LQKENI. V was trimmed by 6 bases and J by 2 bases, leaving 11 bases between them. CDR3 amino acids: CASSPGQGNQPQHF. As DNA, the CDR3 is TGTGCCAGCTCCCCCGGACAAGGCAATCAGCCCCAGCATTTT.

CDR3 sequence: CASSSQGRAYEQYF. The CDR3 DNA is TGCGCCAGCAGCTCGCAGGGGAGGGCCTACGAGCAGTACTTC. The chain is built from TRBV5-1 and TRBJ2-7; tentative D call: TRBD2 (7 bases). CDR3 size: 14 residues. Germline V gives CDR1 SGHRS, CDR2 YFSETQ. The V end was cut by 3 bases, the J end by 2 bases, with 12 bases between. The full variable domain, completed using reference TRBV5-1 and TRBJ2-7, is KAGVTQTPRYLIKTRGQQVTLSCSPISGHRSVSWYQQTPGQGLQFLFEYFSETQRNKGNFPGRFSGRQFSNSRSEMNVSTLELGDSALYLCASSSQGRAYEQYFGPGTRLTVT.

The rearrangement uses TRBV4-2 and TRBJ2-3; 15 positions match TRBD2. The CDR3 consists of 19 residues. J lost 5 bases, V lost 0 bases, and 9 bases had no gene match. Germline V gene lookup returns CDR1 LGHNA and CDR2 YNFKEQ. CDR3 sequence (DNA): TGTGCCAGCAGCCAAGATCGAGGACTAGCGGGGGGGCCGGTAGATACGCAGTATTTT. Translation gives CASSQDRGLAGGPVDTQYF.

The chain joins TRBV18 to TRBJ1-3, with 7 bases fitting TRBD1. CDR1 and CDR2 (germline): KGHSH, LQKENI. V trimming: 2 bases; J trimming: 0 bases; junction bases outside the gene matches: 10. This CDR3 spans 18 amino acids. CDR3 DNA sequence: TGTGCCAGCTCACCAGGGGACAGAGGGCCAAACTCTGGAAACACCATATATTTT. Translation gives CASSPGDRGPNSGNTIYF.

The chain carries TRBV6-5 and TRBJ1-2; tentatively, D is TRBD1 (6 bases). Per germline, CDR1 MNHEY and CDR2 SVGAGI. CDR3 length: 15 amino acids. With 6 bases removed from V and 10 bases from J, the gap between germline ends came to 24 bases. This CDR3 is CASSSAATQGAVYTF. As DNA, the CDR3 is TGTGCCAGCAGCTCCGCAGCAACACAGGGCGCGGTCTACACCTTC.

CDR3 DNA sequence: TGTGCCTGGCTCTACAGGGGGCGGAACACTGAAGCTTTCTTT. Its protein is CAWLYRGRNTEAFF. The gene calls are TRBV30 and TRBJ1-1; 9 bases line up with TRBD1. Germline V gives CDR1 GTSNPN, CDR2 SVGIG (reference sequence). The CDR3 has 14 amino acids. Trimming took 5 bases from V and 1 from J; bases not matched to a gene: 5.

The V gene is TRBV27, the J gene TRBJ1-2; D unclear. CDR3 length equals 14 residues. The V and J ends lost 2 bases and 5 bases respectively, with 12 bases between them. Germline CDR1 and CDR2: MNHEY and SMNVEV (reference sequence). DNA for the CDR3: TGTGCCAGCAGTTTAAGGGCCGGGATTTATGGCTACACCTTC. Translated, it gives CASSLRAGIYGYTF.

This clone was recorded once. V is TRBV30 and J is TRBJ2-7; D possibly corresponds to TRBD2 (5 bases). This CDR3 is 13 amino acids long. With 2 bases removed from V and 2 bases from J, the gap between germline ends came to 10 bases. CDR1 and CDR2 from the germline V gene are GTSNPN and SVGIG (reference sequence). CDR3 residues: CAWSRAGAYEQYF. In nucleotides, the CDR3 is TGTGCCTGGAGTCGAGCCGGGGCCTACGAGCAGTACTTC.

The CDR3 sequence is CASSLLQGRFSYEQYF. The CDR3 coding sequence is TGCGCCAGCAGCTTGCTCCAGGGGCGCTTCTCCTACGAGCAGTACTTC. The chain carries TRBV5-1 and TRBJ2-7; TRBD1 might be the D (6 bases). CDR3 size: 16 residues. Germline assignment: CDR1 SGHRS and CDR2 YFSETQ. Trimming removed 1 base at V and 0 bases at J, with 14 bases between.

Worth noting for this clone: Different DNA sequences within this sample yield the same CDR3. The rearrangement links TRBV5-1 to TRBJ1-2; weak D call: TRBD1 (5 bases). CDR1 and CDR2 (germline): SGHRS, YFSETQ. Trimming stripped 0 bases from V and 8 bases from J, with 14 bases between. CDR3 length equals 14 residues. CDR3 DNA sequence: TGCGCCAGCAGCTTGGCCGGTACAGGTGGGGGCTACACCTTC. Translated: CASSLAGTGGGYTF.

Only one count was recorded for this clone. This chain links TRBV11-3 with TRBJ2-7; 10 bases align to TRBD2. V shed 1 base, J shed 2 bases, and the junction held 5 bases outside the gene matches. The CDR3 runs 16 residues. Germline-derived CDR1 and CDR2 are SGHNT and YENEEA. The CDR3 DNA is TGTGCCAGCAGCTTAGGCCTAGCGGGGGACGCCTACGAGCAGTACTTC. Protein sequence: CASSLGLAGDAYEQYF.

This chain links TRBV7-2 with TRBJ1-3; D ambiguous. The V gene lost 5 bases and the J gene lost 4 bases, with 15 bases spanning the gap. There are 15 residues in the CDR3. Germline V gene lookup returns CDR1 SGHTA and CDR2 FQGNSA. CDR3 in amino acids: CASSRVRVSGNTIYF. The CDR3 DNA reads TGTGCCAGCAGCCGTGTGAGGGTCTCCGGAAACACCATATATTTT.

V and J are TRBV7-3 and TRBJ2-1, with 8 bases lining up with TRBD2. V lost 5 bases and J lost 7; bases outside the gene matches: 7. CDR1 is SGHTA, CDR2 FQGTGA, per germline. There are 14 residues in the CDR3. CDR3 DNA sequence: TGTGCCAGCAGCCGGGGGGGCCGGAGGAATGAGCAGTTCTTC. It is translated as CASSRGGRRNEQFF.

The chain employs TRBV4-2 and TRBJ2-7; D perhaps matches TRBD2 (6 bases). The CDR3 is made up of 16 amino acids. V was clipped by 2 bases and J by 2 bases, with 16 bases between them. Germline V gene sequence: CDR1 LGHNA, CDR2 YNFKEQ. The CDR3 loop is CASSQSVGGEPYEQYF. CDR3 coding DNA: TGTGCCAGCAGCCAATCAGTAGGCGGGGAACCCTACGAGCAGTACTTC.

The chain has TRBV4-3 and TRBJ1-1, with no clear D. Trimming took 0 bases from V and 1 from J, leaving 6 bases between them. This CDR3 region has 14 residues. Germline V CDR1 and CDR2: LGHNA, YSLEER. This chain's CDR3 is CASSQDPRNTEAFF. CDR3 DNA: TGCGCCAGCAGCCAAGATCCCCGGAACACTGAAGCTTTCTTT.

The table lists this clone with a count of one. The rearrangement joins TRBV3-1 (or the pseudogene TRBV3-2) to TRBJ1-1; 10 bases align to TRBD1. CDR3 size: 16 residues. Germline assignment: CDR1 LGHDT and CDR2 YNNKEL (reference sequence). V shed 4 bases and J 4 bases; nucleotides not matched to a gene: 9. CDR3 region: CASSRRQGARGTEAFF. For the CDR3, the DNA is TGTGCCAGCAGCCGTCGACAGGGGGCTAGGGGCACTGAAGCTTTCTTT.

The rearrangement uses TRBV5-1 and TRBJ2-1, with 11 bases aligning to TRBD2. The CDR3 contains 17 residues. V was clipped by 0 bases and J by 3 bases; unmatched bases: 5. Germline CDR1 and CDR2: SGHRS and YFSETQ. The CDR3 spells CASSLVAGGTFYNEQFF. The DNA for the CDR3 is TGCGCCAGCAGCTTGGTAGCGGGAGGGACCTTCTACAATGAGCAGTTCTTC.